This T cell receptor beta chain was identified during a study of T cells in Graves' hyperthyroidism and ophthalmopathy. For the study at large: Peripheral blood was secured at the point of initial diagnosis, before any treatment.

Each diagnosis was grounded in clinical symptoms, serum thyroxine and TRAb, thyroid ultrasound, and orbital computed tomography. It was over 9.5 ml of fresh peripheral blood that supplied the PBMCs. Amplified regions were TCR beta CDR3 sequences from RNA transcripts. An initial round of RT-PCR targeting the TCR CDR3 relied on the HTBI primer set. TCRdb re-derived calls from the multiplex PCR reads in MiXCR, one entry per CDR3 protein. In the table there are approximately 400,000 distinct CDR3 sequences, around a sixth of which are singletons. The clonotype comes from a woman younger than 30 with Graves' hyperthyroidism. Sequences were obtained from blood.

This CDR3 is CASSVTSGMYYEQYF. The CDR3 DNA is TGTGCCAGCAGTGTGACTAGCGGGATGTACTACGAGCAGTACTTC. The genes are TRBV25-1 and TRBJ2-7; 11 bases are shared with TRBD2. Germline-derived CDR1 and CDR2 are MGHDK and SYGVNS. After removal of 4 bases from V and 3 bases from J, the junction contained 5 bases not matched to a gene. CDR3 length: 15 amino acids.